Listed here is a single T cell receptor (beta chain). No antigen is known for it. No clone much larger than this one lies a single base away; base qualities are absent. Participants in the prospective study were enrolled through a virtual design, were aged about 18 to 100 years, and lived in 20 to 30 United States geographic areas. Cohort assignment in the prospective study relied on participant-reported clinical history from a screening survey and a study questionnaire. Mobile phlebotomists in the prospective study collected whole blood, serum and a nasopharyngeal or oropharyngeal swab from every participant. Participants in the prospective study had the option to provide additional blood draws and questionnaires over an approximately 2-month period. Prospective study blood samples were shipped either frozen or at room temperature before DNA extraction. TCRbeta CDR3 regions were amplified from genomic DNA using the immunoSEQ Assay, a bias-controlled multiplex PCR. Per the original workflow: Within the assay, amplification of reference gene primers was used to estimate how many nucleated cells each sample contained. To quantify the absolute abundance of each unique TCRbeta CDR3 rearrangement, sequence reads were collapsed and filtered. For each sample, productive Simpson clonality was calculated by taking the square root of Simpson's diversity index across productive rearrangements. Drawn from immuneACCESS, this table holds only the in-frame rearrangements with V and J called that TCRdb kept. Clones are partly lost; checked studies trace under half to an unresolved V gene and leave the rest unexplained. Clone size and the V and J calls come from that table; the DNA yielded D and trimming. The sample table shows approximately 300,000 clones, and 85% to 90% are seen once. The leading ten clones occupy around 4.4% of the sample.

Trimming at the junction amounts to 8 bases on V and 0 bases on J, and the germline ends lie 16 bases apart. CDR1 is given as KGHSH and CDR2 as LQKENI, both from the germline V gene. Counted from cysteine to phenylalanine, this CDR3 has 15 amino acids. The read is trimmed to its CDR3 DNA, 45 bases read in frame from base 1. This specimen comes from a study of blood T cell repertoires in COVID-19 (dated by TCRdb to 2020 to 2021). The study in broad terms: Samples from collaborators originated in the United States, Italy and Spain and spanned both the acute and convalescent phases of COVID-19. The prospective study material was composed of cDNA or gDNA derived from T cells, B-cell-depleted T cells, or PBMCs. Deeply sampled blood TCRbeta repertoires from subjects exposed to, actively infected with, or recovered from COVID-19 were included in the dataset. A freely available public database, intended as a resource for researchers studying the immune response to SARS-CoV-2, is where the repertoires were released. The samples were drawn from two sources: the first 160 participants of the ongoing ImmuneRACE study, and 1,200 or so subjects contributed by 6 global collaborators. Nearly every sample came with metadata listing a de-identified subject ID, COVID-19 status, age in years and sex. Where available, HLA class I and class II types were taken from metadata supplied by the sample provider and were not determined by assay-based typing.

Points the paper makes about the study in general: Clinical and demographic metadata were provided uncurated, with the amount varying by source and participant.

Sequenced material: PBMCs or T cells enriched from blood (not recorded which). This receptor was identified in a woman between 18 and 30 years old with acute COVID-19. Rearrangement joined TRBV18 to TRBJ1-1; perhaps TRBD1 is the D gene, with 6 bases matching. The CDR3 protein: CASPPPSGVNTEAFF. The DNA sequence reads TGTGCCAGCCCCCCCCCATCAGGGGTGAACACTGAAGCTTTCTTT. Beyond the CDR3, the reference TRBV18 and TRBJ1-1 genes provide the residues; the full variable domain reads: NAGVMQNPRHLVRRRGQEARLRCSPMKGHSHVYWYRQLPEEGLKFMVYLQKENIIDESGMPKERFSAEFPKEGPSILRIQQVVRGDSAAYFCASPPPSGVNTEAFFGQGTRLTVV.